The 22 T cell receptor beta chains below all came from one sample that was sequenced in a study of T cell responses to AZD1222 COVID-19 vaccine. TCRdb's table, derived via immunoSEQ multiplex PCR, lists solely in-frame clones and lacks some. In the table there are 100,000 to 130,000 clones, roughly 90% of which are singletons. The specimen was peripheral blood, collected on day 0 of AZD1222 vaccination. These receptors originate from an adult in good health.

The chain links TRBV27 to TRBJ2-1, with 9 bases that match TRBD1. This CDR3 region has 13 residues. Germline V CDR1 and CDR2: MNHEY, SMNVEV (reference sequence). Losses at the gene ends were 8 bases for V and 8 bases for J; bases not matched to a gene: 7. The CDR3 loop is CASQGQGRDEQFF. The CDR3 DNA reads as TGTGCCAGCCAAGGACAGGGGCGGGATGAGCAGTTCTTC.

This rearrangement joins TRBV2 to TRBJ1-4; D call uncertain. The CDR3 consists of 13 residues. Per the germline V gene, CDR1 is SNHLY and CDR2 is FYNNEI. With 4 bases removed from V and 7 bases from J, the gap between germline ends came to 10 bases. CDR3 sequence reads: CASSASEGEKLFF. The DNA of the CDR3 is TGTGCCAGCAGTGCGAGCGAGGGTGAAAAACTGTTTTTT.

The chain joins TRBV7-2 to TRBJ2-1, with D uncertain. The germline V and J ends were trimmed by 4 bases and 6 bases, with 19 bases remaining between them. The length of the CDR3 is 16 residues. The germline gives CDR1 SGHTA, CDR2 FQGNSA. CDR3 loop: CASSSHRIAPGNEQFF. CDR3 DNA: TGTGCCAGCAGCTCCCATCGGATAGCCCCAGGCAATGAGCAGTTCTTC.

The J gene is TRBJ1-1, the V gene TRBV27; 9 bases match TRBD1. Germline V gene sequence: CDR1 MNHEY, CDR2 SMNVEV (reference sequence). The CDR3 has 15 amino acids. V shed 5 bases, J shed 2 bases, and the junction held 6 bases outside the gene matches. In DNA form, the CDR3 reads TGTGCCAGCAGTGCAATGGGACAGGGCAACACTGAAGCTTTCTTT. It translates to CASSAMGQGNTEAFF.

The chain uses TRBV6-2 or TRBV6-3 and TRBJ1-5; TRBD1 matches 8 bases. The CDR3 has 17 amino acids. Germline assignment: CDR1 MNHEY and CDR2 SVGEGT. With V trimmed by 0 bases and J by 0 bases, 4 bases remained unmatched. CDR3 amino acids: CASSYSTGGYSNQPQHF. The CDR3 DNA reads TGTGCCAGCAGTTACTCAACAGGGGGTTATAGCAATCAGCCCCAGCATTTT.

The chain couples TRBV29-1 to TRBJ2-5; D is unclear. The V end lost 3 bases, the J end lost 9 bases, and 20 bases lay between the germline ends. The germline CDR1 and CDR2 sequences are SQVTM and ANQGSEA. The CDR3 is 14 amino acids. CDR3 sequence reads: CSVDKGSPQAAQYF. The CDR3 nucleotides are TGCAGCGTTGATAAAGGATCACCCCAGGCTGCCCAGTACTTC.

CDR3 bases: TGTGCCAGCAGCGAAGACAGGGGCTTTTACGAGCAGTACTTC. Its translation is CASSEDRGFYEQYF. This sequence joins TRBV7-2 and TRBJ2-7; 8 positions agree with TRBD1. The germline V gene has CDR1 SGHTA and CDR2 FQGNSA. The CDR3 loop spans 14 amino acids. V was clipped by 5 bases and J by 4 bases; unmatched bases: 7.

The rearrangement uses TRBV6-2 or TRBV6-3 and TRBJ1-1; weak D call: TRBD1 (5 bases). Trimming removed 4 bases at V and 2 bases at J, with 11 bases between. Germline V gene sequence: CDR1 MNHEY, CDR2 SVGEGT. This CDR3 has 14 amino acids. CDR3: CASSSGQRNTEAFF. The CDR3 DNA reads as TGTGCCAGCAGTTCAGGGCAGCGAAACACTGAAGCTTTCTTT.

The gene calls are TRBV5-1 and TRBJ2-1; D is unresolved. Germline V lookup: CDR1 SGHRS, CDR2 YFSETQ. This CDR3 has 14 residues. V lost 0 bases and J lost 7, with 11 bases in between. Here the CDR3 reads CASSLGVSYNEQFF. The CDR3 DNA is TGCGCCAGCAGCTTGGGGGTTAGCTATAATGAGCAGTTCTTC.

The V gene is TRBV5-5, the J gene TRBJ1-5; D possibly corresponds to TRBD1 (6 bases). Trimming left V 0 bases short and J 5 bases short, with 18 bases between. This CDR3 contains 17 residues. Looked up from germline, CDR1 is SGHKS and CDR2 is YYEKEE (reference sequence). CDR3 loop: CASSLVFAGASDQPQHF. The CDR3 DNA reads as TGTGCCAGCAGCTTGGTCTTTGCGGGGGCCAGTGATCAGCCCCAGCATTTT.

The chain couples TRBV6-5 to TRBJ2-5; D may be TRBD2 (6 bases). CDR3 size: 15 residues. Germline loops: CDR1 MNHEY, CDR2 SVGAGI. V lost 0 bases, J lost 2 bases, and 10 bases lay in between. CDR3 loop: CASSYSPGVQETQYF. The CDR3 region has the DNA TGTGCCAGCAGTTACTCCCCGGGAGTACAAGAGACCCAGTACTTC.

The rearrangement links TRBV7-8 to TRBJ2-7; 9 nucleotides align to TRBD2. The CDR3 covers 17 residues. From germline, CDR1 is SGHVS and CDR2 FQNEAQ. V lost 5 bases and J lost 0; bases outside the gene matches: 11. CDR3 in amino acids: CASSLRFSGSLSYEQYF. The CDR3 nucleotides read TGTGCCAGCAGCCTGCGATTTAGCGGGAGTCTCTCCTACGAGCAGTACTTC.

The chain joins TRBV6-4 to TRBJ1-2; D is perhaps TRBD1 (6 bases). The CDR3 consists of 14 residues. CDR1 MRHNA and CDR2 SNTAGT come from the germline V gene. Trimming shortened V by 6 bases and J by 1 base, and 12 bases separated the two germline ends. In DNA, the CDR3 is TGTGCCAGCAGCCCAGGGGCCGGTAACTATGGCTACACCTTC. It codes for CASSPGAGNYGYTF.

The DNA of the CDR3 is TGTGCCAGCTCACCACCGGGAGGTTTCGACACTGAAGCTTTCTTT. It specifies CASSPPGGFDTEAFF. This rearrangement joins TRBV18 to TRBJ1-1, with D uncertain. The V end was cut by 0 bases, the J end by 3 bases, with 11 bases between. This CDR3 region has 15 residues. CDR1 KGHSH and CDR2 LQKENI come from the germline V gene.

V gene TRBV2 combines with J gene TRBJ2-2; possibly TRBD2 for D (5 bases). The CDR3 sequence is 15 residues long. Trimming shortened V by 6 bases and J by 0 bases, and 11 bases separated the two germline ends. CDR1 SNHLY and CDR2 FYNNEI come from the germline V gene. The CDR3 coding sequence is TGTGCCAGCAGGGAGGAACCTACGAACACCGGGGAGCTGTTTTTT. This translates into CASREEPTNTGELFF.

The J gene is TRBJ2-3, the V gene TRBV28; D perhaps matches TRBD2 (5 bases). CDR3 size: 14 residues. Germline V lookup: CDR1 MDHEN, CDR2 SYDVKM. Trimming pared 6 bases from V and 5 bases from J, leaving 15 bases between. This CDR3 is CASREEVVQDTQYF. CDR3 nucleotides: TGTGCCAGCAGGGAGGAAGTAGTGCAAGATACGCAGTATTTT.

This clone was recorded once. J is TRBJ1-6 and V is TRBV7-3; tentatively, D is TRBD1 (5 bases). Germline CDR1 reads SGHTA; CDR2 reads FQGTGA. Trimming left V 5 bases short and J 6 bases short, with 11 bases between. The CDR3 spans 14 residues. The CDR3 region is CASSRTGPNSPLHF. For the CDR3, the DNA is TGTGCCAGCAGCCGGACGGGGCCTAATTCACCCCTCCACTTT.

The rearrangement links TRBV28 to TRBJ2-1, with a possible D match to TRBD2 (6 bases). Trimming stripped 4 bases from V and 6 bases from J, with 10 bases between. The CDR3 spans 13 residues. CDR1 is MDHEN and CDR2 is SYDVKM in the germline V gene. The CDR3 DNA is TGTGCCAGCAGTTCCGGGACTCTCAATGAGCAGTTCTTC. Its translation is CASSSGTLNEQFF.

The genes are TRBV5-1 and TRBJ2-7; 7 bases are shared with TRBD2. CDR3 length: 14 residues. The germline V gene has CDR1 SGHRS and CDR2 YFSETQ. The V gene end was trimmed by 0 bases and the J gene end by 3 bases; junction bases not matched to a gene: 3. CDR3 in DNA: TGCGCCAGCAGCTTGGAACCTAGCGGCTACGAGCAGTACTTC. Protein product: CASSLEPSGYEQYF.

In regard to this clone: Lacking the conserved final phenylalanine or tryptophan, this CDR3 likely reflects a read error. The DNA is left out, because the CDR3 cannot be placed on it with certainty; the CDR3 is given as TCRdb lists it. This sequence joins TRBV6-5 and TRBJ2-7; the D segment call TRBD2 is taken from the table without a DNA check. Germline V gives CDR1 MNHEY, CDR2 SVGAGI. With termini counted, the CDR3 has 13 amino acids. CDR3: CASTPSTMMRFVG.

V is TRBV19 and J is TRBJ2-2; no reliable D call. From germline, CDR1 is LNHDA and CDR2 SQIVND (reference sequence). The CDR3 spans 16 residues. The V gene lost 1 base and the J gene lost 7 bases, with 16 bases spanning the gap. CDR3 sequence (DNA): TGTGCCAGTAGTATAGGTCGGACCCCTGGTGGCGGGGAGCTGTTTTTT. Its protein is CASSIGRTPGGGELFF.

The gene calls are TRBV24-1 and TRBJ2-1, with no clear D. Germline loops: CDR1 KGHDR, CDR2 SFDVKD. With 5 bases removed from V and 1 base from J, the gap between germline ends came to 14 bases. The CDR3 extends over 16 amino acids. The CDR3 spells CATSVGRAASYNEQFF. The CDR3 DNA reads as TGTGCCACCAGTGTGGGAAGGGCGGCATCCTACAATGAGCAGTTCTTC.